This TCR beta chain was recorded in a study of cytomegalovirus exposure and HLA in healthy donors. Researchers ran the PCR with 60 Vbeta and 13 Jbeta primers. The repertoire was sequenced with immunoSEQ multiplex PCR; TCRdb's copy has only in-frame clones and lacks some. The table lists approximately 110,000 clones, around four fifths of them singletons. There are a few counts of this clone. Trimming removed 0 bases at V and 2 bases at J, with 17 bases between. CDR1 and CDR2 from the germline V gene are LGHNA and YSLEER. The CDR3 consists of 19 residues. What was sequenced was PBMCs. This TCR was sampled from a woman in her thirties or forties in good health and CMV-seronegative. The rearrangement uses TRBV4-3 and TRBJ1-6; D is ambiguous. CDR3 sequence: CASSQEMVRDLAYNSPLHF. The CDR3 coding sequence is TGCGCCAGCAGCCAAGAAATGGTGAGGGATTTGGCCTATAATTCACCCCTCCACTTT.